This note documents a single TCR beta chain sequence. What it binds is not known. The CDR3 end falls 3 residues outside the read, so it is completed with the germline J gene. Germline CDR1 reads KGHSH; CDR2 reads LQKENI. The CDR3 runs to 13 residues. Only in-frame clones appear in the TCRdb table, and some are missing; sequencing was by immunoSEQ multiplex PCR. This table holds 25,000 to 30,000 clones. This entry belongs to a study of T cells in women clearing cervical HPV infection. Study overall: For cases, blood was sampled a median approximately 150 days after lesion detection, interquartile range roughly 80 to 200 days.

Findings and limits, study-wide: Cases and controls were distinguished at AUC over 0.75 by richness and V genes. CIN3+ cases had significantly higher TCR repertoire richness than controls, but evenness did not differ. Controls had more TRBV6-7 (approximately 0.15%) than cases (approximately 0.11%).

The TCR was taken from a woman aged 18 to 75 with a cervical HPV16 infection that either progressed to CIN3+ or cleared (not recorded which). The chain recombines TRBV18 with TRBJ1-2; D ambiguous. The sample taken for sequencing was blood buffy coat. This chain's CDR3 is CASSPYGPYDYTF. Partial CDR3 DNA: TGTGCCAGCTCACCATATGGGCCCTACGAC.